The 13 T cell receptor beta chains presented below share a single source sample, sequenced in a study of cytomegalovirus exposure and HLA in healthy donors. PCR was performed using 60 Vbeta and 13 Jbeta primers. The protocol was immunoSEQ multiplex PCR, while the TCRdb copy is restricted to in-frame clones and leaves out a portion. This table holds some 90,000 clones, about four fifths found once. The source material was PBMCs. The source is a man aged 50-59 years in good health and CMV-seropositive.

Only one count was recorded for this clone. This chain links TRBV6-5 with TRBJ2-1, with a weak D call TRBD2 (6 bases). The CDR3 length is 15 residues. From germline, CDR1 is MNHEY and CDR2 SVGAGI. The V gene lost 6 bases and the J gene lost 5 bases, with 17 bases spanning the gap. DNA of the CDR3: TGTGCCAGCAGACCAACTAGCTCTTTACACAATGAGCAGTTCTTC. Amino acids: CASRPTSSLHNEQFF.

The V gene is TRBV4-2, the J gene TRBJ2-1, with 10 bases that match TRBD2. Germline V gives CDR1 LGHNA, CDR2 YNFKEQ. The CDR3 sequence is 16 residues long. Trimming cost V 2 bases and J 8 bases; bases outside gene matches: 9. CDR3 bases: TGTGCCAGCAGCCAAAATGTCGCTAGCGGGAGTGATGAGCAGTTCTTC. Protein product: CASSQNVASGSDEQFF.

The V gene is TRBV15, the J gene TRBJ1-2; TRBD1 matches at 8 bases. The CDR3 totals 15 residues. Germline-derived CDR1 and CDR2 are LNHNV and YYDKDF (reference sequence). V gave up 0 bases and J gave up 11 bases; unmatched junction bases: 11. The CDR3 nucleotides read TGTGCCACCAGCAGAGATCTCCCCGGGACAGGACGATACACCTTC. Protein product: CATSRDLPGTGRYTF.

The chain uses TRBV9 and TRBJ1-4, with 9 bases fitting TRBD1. Germline V CDR1 and CDR2: SGDLS, YYNGEE. The CDR3 is 15 residues long. The V and J ends lost 3 bases and 5 bases, in that order; junction bases with no gene match: 5. The CDR3 DNA reads as TGTGCCAGCAGCGAGGGACAGGGCGGGAATGAAAAACTGTTTTTT. Encoded protein: CASSEGQGGNEKLFF.

The rearrangement links TRBV30 to TRBJ1-6; D remains unclear. Germline V gene sequence: CDR1 GTSNPN, CDR2 SVGIG (reference sequence). Trimming took 4 bases from V and 3 from J, leaving 10 bases between them. The length of the CDR3 is 14 residues. The CDR3 DNA reads TGTGCCTGGAAAGCCGACTTCTATAATTCACCCCTCCACTTT. Protein: CAWKADFYNSPLHF.

This chain uses TRBV11-3 with TRBJ2-3; 12 bases are shared with TRBD2. Per germline, CDR1 SGHNT and CDR2 YENEEA. The CDR3 extends over 15 amino acids. The V segment lost 4 bases and the J segment 4 bases; nucleotides outside the gene matches: 3. CDR3 coding DNA: TGTGCCAGCAGCTACGGACTAGCGGGACCAGATACGCAGTATTTT. As protein: CASSYGLAGPDTQYF.

The chain carries TRBV19 and TRBJ1-2, with 11 bases fitting TRBD1. The CDR3 totals 15 residues. J gave up 3 bases and V 1 base, and 1 base lay outside the gene matches. The germline V gene has CDR1 LNHDA and CDR2 SQIVND (reference sequence). The CDR3 bases are TGTGCCAGTAGTATAGGGACAGGGGGCCACTATGGCTACACCTTC. Its protein product is CASSIGTGGHYGYTF.

On this clone: A junction end diverges from the germline sequence, so it may reflect a read error. The chain couples TRBV7-7 to TRBJ1-5, with 7 bases fitting TRBD1. CDR3 length: 15 residues. Per the germline V gene, CDR1 is SSHAT and CDR2 is FNYEAQ (reference sequence). CDR3 sequence reads: CASSLPDREILPQHF. CDR3 DNA sequence: TGTGCTAGCAGCTTACCCGACAGGGAGATTCTGCCCCAGCATTTT.

This clone came up a few times. The V call is TRBV11-3, the J call TRBJ2-1; D is uncertain. Trimming took 6 bases from V and 3 from J, leaving 9 bases between them. This CDR3 contains 13 residues. Germline lookup yields CDR1 SGHNT and CDR2 YENEEA. The CDR3 DNA follows: TGTGCCAGCAGTGAAAACTACTACAATGAGCAGTTCTTC. It is translated as CASSENYYNEQFF.

This clone was recorded a few times. The chain couples TRBV15 to TRBJ1-5; D uncertain. V lost 1 base and J lost 4, with 11 bases in between. The CDR3 consists of 15 residues. Germline-derived CDR1 and CDR2 are LNHNV and YYDKDF (reference sequence). The CDR3 coding sequence is TGTGCCACCAGCAGAGGGTGGCAGGCAAATCAGCCCCAGCATTTT. It specifies CATSRGWQANQPQHF. Looking up the rest from reference TRBV15 and TRBJ1-5 gives the full variable domain: DAMVIQNPRYQVTQFGKPVTLSCSQTLNHNVMYWYQQKSSQAPKLLFHYYDKDFNNEADTPDNFQSRRPNTSFCFLDIRSPGLGDTAMYLCATSRGWQANQPQHFGDGTRLSIL.

This clone was observed a few times. V is TRBV6-1 and J is TRBJ2-4, with D possibly matching TRBD1 (6 bases). Germline V gene lookup returns CDR1 MNHNS and CDR2 SASEGT. V was shortened by 2 bases and J by 6 bases, with 11 bases between the two germline ends. The CDR3 runs 14 residues. The CDR3 DNA follows: TGTGCCAGCAGTGAAATGTCAGGGGCAAACATTCAGTACTTC. The encoded protein is CASSEMSGANIQYF.

The chain links TRBV19 to TRBJ1-5; the D is unclear. The CDR3 is 15 residues long. The germline V gene encodes CDR1 LNHDA and CDR2 SQIVND (reference sequence). The germline V and J ends were trimmed by 7 bases and 2 bases, with 15 bases remaining between them. The CDR3 spells CASKSVSSGNQPQHF. The CDR3 nucleotides read TGTGCCAGTAAGTCGGTCAGTAGCGGCAATCAGCCCCAGCATTTT.

The chain is built from TRBV18 and TRBJ2-7, with 7 bases that match TRBD1. The CDR3 is 12 amino acids. The ends lost 6 bases at V and 3 bases at J; junction bases unmatched: 2. Germline loops: CDR1 KGHSH, CDR2 LQKENI. The CDR3: CASSGDSYEQYF. CDR3 coding DNA: TGTGCCAGCTCGGGGGACAGCTACGAGCAGTACTTC.